These 17 T cell receptor beta chains originate from one sample sequenced in a study of blood T cell repertoires in COVID-19. Using immunoSEQ multiplex PCR, the repertoire was profiled, and TCRdb retains in-frame clones only, with some absent. The sample lists 9,500 to 15,000 clones, around nine tenths occurring once. Sequenced sample: peripheral blood. The receptors derive from a man in his sixties or seventies with active COVID-19.

The chain combines TRBV5-4 with TRBJ2-2; D uncertain. This CDR3 has 15 residues. V lost 3 bases to trimming and J lost 0 bases, with 9 bases between them. The germline gives CDR1 SGHNT, CDR2 YYREEE (reference sequence). The CDR3 DNA reads TGTGCCAGCAGCTCGGCGCGGACGAACACCGGGGAGCTGTTTTTT. Its protein product is CASSSARTNTGELFF.

The chain links TRBV3-1 (or the pseudogene TRBV3-2) to TRBJ1-1, with TRBD1 matching over 8 bases. The CDR3 has 14 residues. Trimming at V came to 4 bases and at J to 4 bases, leaving 5 bases not matched to a gene. Germline V gives CDR1 LGHDT, CDR2 YNNKEL (reference sequence). CDR3 in amino acids: CASSPTGGGTEAFF. The CDR3 region has the DNA TGTGCCAGCAGCCCCACAGGGGGTGGCACTGAAGCTTTCTTT.

This clone was recorded once. V and J are TRBV7-2 and TRBJ2-7; D possibly corresponds to TRBD1 (6 bases). Trimming took off 3 bases at V and 6 bases at J, with 18 bases between the two ends. Germline V gene lookup returns CDR1 SGHTA and CDR2 FQGNSA. The CDR3 loop spans 15 amino acids. The CDR3 sequence is CASSLRRSQGVEQYF. The CDR3 nucleotides read TGTGCCAGCAGCTTGAGACGCTCACAGGGTGTCGAGCAGTACTTC.

This rearrangement joins TRBV6-5 to TRBJ1-5; TRBD1 might be the D (5 bases). CDR3 length: 15 amino acids. The V and J ends lost 5 bases and 0 bases respectively, with 11 bases between them. In germline, CDR1 is MNHEY, CDR2 SVGAGI. CDR3 coding DNA: TGTGCCAGCAGTCCGCGGGACCGTAGCAATCAGCCCCAGCATTTT. Translated, it gives CASSPRDRSNQPQHF.

V is TRBV7-8 and J is TRBJ2-1, with D possibly TRBD2 on 7 matching bases. Germline V gene data show CDR1 as SGHVS and CDR2 as FQNEAQ. There are 15 residues in the CDR3. Trimming shortened V by 7 bases and J by 6 bases, and 19 bases separated the two germline ends. CDR3 sequence: CASMPSRGGLNEQFF. CDR3 nucleotides: TGTGCCAGCATGCCCTCGAGGGGGGGGCTCAATGAGCAGTTCTTC.

This rearrangement joins TRBV2 to TRBJ2-7, with 8 bases identical to TRBD1. The CDR3 runs to 15 residues. V shed 6 bases and J 4 bases; nucleotides not matched to a gene: 11. Germline values: CDR1 SNHLY, CDR2 FYNNEI. The CDR3 DNA reads TGTGCCAGCAGGTGGGACAGGAGTGGGGATTACGAGCAGTACTTC. Its protein product is CASRWDRSGDYEQYF.

The rearrangement joins TRBV11-2 to TRBJ2-3; D is unresolved. Germline values: CDR1 SGHAT, CDR2 FQNNGV. CDR3 length: 13 residues. The ends were cut back, 4 bases at V and 3 bases at J, with 8 bases in the middle. CDR3 region: CASSSGWTDTQYF. The CDR3 DNA sequence: TGTGCCAGCAGCTCCGGTTGGACAGATACGCAGTATTTT.

This clone showed up just a few times. This chain joins TRBV5-4 and TRBJ2-7; possibly TRBD1 for D (5 bases). CDR1 is SGHNT, CDR2 YYREEE, per germline (reference sequence). The V end lost 4 bases, the J end lost 2 bases, and 13 bases lay between the germline ends. The CDR3 has 14 residues. The CDR3 sequence is CASSPKAGPYEQYF. The CDR3, as DNA: TGTGCCAGCAGCCCCAAGGCAGGGCCCTACGAGCAGTACTTC.

The chain joins TRBV9 to TRBJ2-3; D possibly corresponds to TRBD1 (5 bases). Germline V CDR1 and CDR2: SGDLS, YYNGEE. CDR3 length: 15 amino acids. Trimming pared 0 bases from V and 1 base from J, leaving 9 bases between. The CDR3 DNA reads TGTGCCAGCAGCGTAGAGGGCAGGGGCACAGATACGCAGTATTTT. Amino acid sequence: CASSVEGRGTDTQYF.

The rearrangement joins TRBV5-1 to TRBJ1-1; D gene unclear. The CDR3 totals 14 residues. Germline lookup yields CDR1 SGHRS and CDR2 YFSETQ. Trimming removed 4 bases at V and 8 bases at J, with 18 bases between. CDR3 sequence reads: CASSPNSGFGEAFF. CDR3 bases: TGCGCCAGCAGCCCAAACAGCGGGTTTGGGGAAGCTTTCTTT.

This rearrangement joins TRBV9 to TRBJ2-1, with D possibly matching TRBD1 (6 bases). The germline V gene has CDR1 SGDLS and CDR2 YYNGEE. This CDR3 region has 16 residues. V was clipped by 0 bases and J by 0 bases, with 10 bases between them. Here the CDR3 DNA reads TGTGCCAGCAGCGTAGCCCAGGGGATCTCCTACAATGAGCAGTTCTTC. This codes for CASSVAQGISYNEQFF. Based on the CDR3 plus reference TRBV9 and TRBJ2-1, the full variable domain is DSGVTQTPKHLITATGQRVTLRCSPRSGDLSVYWYQQSLDQGLQFLIQYYNGEERAKGNILERFSAQQFPDLHSELNLSSLELGDSALYFCASSVAQGISYNEQFFGPGTRLTVL.

The chain carries TRBV11-3 and TRBJ2-5; 11 positions match TRBD1. V lost 3 bases and J lost 1; bases outside the gene matches: 10. Germline V lookup: CDR1 SGHNT, CDR2 YENEEA. The length of the CDR3 is 18 residues. The DNA for the CDR3 is TGTGCCAGCAGCTTGAAGACCGGGACAGGGGGACTCCAAGAGACCCAGTACTTC. It yields the protein CASSLKTGTGGLQETQYF. Drawing the rest from reference TRBV11-3 and TRBJ2-5, the complete variable domain is EAGVVQSPRYKIIEKKQPVAFWCNPISGHNTLYWYLQNLGQGPELLIRYENEEAVDDSQLPKDRFSAERLKGVDSTLKIQPAELGDSAVYLCASSLKTGTGGLQETQYFGPGTRLLVL.

Note on this clone: At one end, the junction sequence differs from germline, possibly due to a read error. The chain carries TRBV14 and TRBJ1-2, with D uncertain. CDR3 length: 15 residues. Per the germline V gene, CDR1 is SGHDN and CDR2 is FVKESK. The CDR3 nucleotides are TGTACCAGCAGCCAAGGAGGGATCTCGGTTAGTGGCTACACCTTC. Residues: CTSSQGGISVSGYTF.

The chain is built from TRBV5-1 and TRBJ2-7; 9 bases map to TRBD1. The CDR3 extends over 15 amino acids. CDR1 and CDR2 from the germline V gene are SGHRS and YFSETQ. V shed 4 bases and J 0 bases; nucleotides not matched to a gene: 5. The CDR3 coding sequence is TGCGCCAGCAGCGGGCGACAGGGGGGCTCCTACGAGCAGTACTTC. Amino acids: CASSGRQGGSYEQYF.

This clone was seen a single time. The chain couples TRBV5-1 to TRBJ2-3; 10 positions agree with TRBD2. V lost 1 base to trimming and J lost 8 bases; unmatched junction nucleotides: 7. CDR1 is SGHRS and CDR2 is YFSETQ in the germline V gene. The length of the CDR3 is 15 residues. The CDR3 reads CASSLQLAGEGTQYF. The CDR3 DNA sequence: TGCGCCAGCAGCTTGCAGCTAGCGGGGGAAGGTACGCAGTATTTT.

This chain connects TRBV29-1 to TRBJ2-2; 7 bases agree with TRBD1. Trimming took 8 bases from V and 3 from J; bases not matched to a gene: 9. Per the germline V gene, CDR1 is SQVTM and CDR2 is ANQGSEA. The CDR3 consists of 14 residues. Here the CDR3 DNA reads TGCAGCACATCCGGGACAGTCGACACCGGGGAGCTGTTTTTT. Amino acids: CSTSGTVDTGELFF.

V usage is TRBV7-6 and J usage is TRBJ1-1; possible D gene TRBD1, 5 bases. Trimming shortened V by 5 bases and J by 3 bases, and 10 bases separated the two germline ends. CDR1 is SGHVS, CDR2 FNYEAQ, per germline. The CDR3 loop spans 13 amino acids. CDR3 DNA sequence: TGTGCCAGCAGCCTAGAGGGGCACACTGAAGCTTTCTTT. Translated: CASSLEGHTEAFF.